The 22 T cell receptor beta chains presented below share a single source sample, sequenced in a study of cytomegalovirus exposure and HLA in healthy donors. The PCR employed 60 Vbeta primers together with 13 Jbeta primers. The table came from immunoSEQ multiplex PCR; TCRdb's copy has only in-frame clones and leaves some out. The table has approximately 150,000 clones, over 75% seen once. Sequenced sample: PBMCs. Source of these receptors: a human donor in good health.

This rearrangement joins TRBV7-6 to TRBJ2-7; weak D call: TRBD1 (5 bases). The V end lost 5 bases, the J end lost 4 bases, and 12 bases lay between the germline ends. CDR3 length: 13 residues. CDR1 is SGHVS and CDR2 is FNYEAQ in the germline V gene. In DNA form, the CDR3 reads TGTGCCAGCAGCCCAGGGTTCAATTACGAGCAGTACTTC. Protein product: CASSPGFNYEQYF.

The chain has TRBV6-5 and TRBJ1-1, with unresolved D. The germline V gene encodes CDR1 MNHEY and CDR2 SVGAGI. The V and J ends lost 6 bases and 1 base respectively, with 9 bases between them. The CDR3 runs to 13 residues. The CDR3 spells CASSLGPNTEAFF. The DNA for the CDR3 is TGTGCCAGCAGCCTAGGCCCGAACACTGAAGCTTTCTTT.

This clone was seen once. This sequence joins TRBV10-3 and TRBJ1-2; D gene unclear. The CDR3 has 14 residues. Trimming stripped 6 bases from V and 4 bases from J, with 15 bases between. Germline V gene data show CDR1 as ENHRY and CDR2 as SYGVKD. CDR3 residues: CAISTGATGYGYTF. For the CDR3, the DNA is TGTGCCATCAGCACTGGAGCTACGGGCTATGGCTACACCTTC.

The genes are TRBV11-3 and TRBJ2-7; D is perhaps TRBD1 (5 bases). From germline, CDR1 is SGHNT and CDR2 YENEEA. V was trimmed by 6 bases and J by 5 bases, leaving 17 bases between them. The CDR3 has 14 residues. The CDR3 loop reads CASRSDSGFNEQYF. The CDR3 DNA follows: TGTGCCAGCAGGAGTGATTCAGGGTTCAACGAGCAGTACTTC.

V and J are TRBV9 and TRBJ1-3; 11 positions agree with TRBD1. V trimming: 6 bases; J trimming: 8 bases; junction bases outside the gene matches: 4. Germline V gives CDR1 SGDLS, CDR2 YYNGEE. The CDR3 runs 13 residues. The CDR3 bases are TGTGCCAGCAACCGGGACAGGGGGGACACCATATATTTT. Amino acids: CASNRDRGDTIYF.

The V gene is TRBV6-5, the J gene TRBJ2-5; TRBD2 is a possible D gene (6 bases). This CDR3 spans 12 amino acids. CDR1 is MNHEY and CDR2 is SVGAGI in the germline V gene. V lost 5 bases and J lost 5, with 9 bases in between. The CDR3 coding sequence is TGTGCCAGCAGTACCCGGGGGGAGACCCAGTACTTC. It is translated as CASSTRGETQYF.

This clone appeared a few times. For the CDR3, the DNA is TGCGCCAGCAGCTCAAAGGGGGAGGGGGTACACTATAGCAATCAGCCCCAGCATTTT. Translated, it gives CASSSKGEGVHYSNQPQHF. The rearrangement joins TRBV5-1 to TRBJ1-5, with D tentatively TRBD1 (6 bases). V was trimmed by 3 bases and J by 0 bases, leaving 22 bases between them. This CDR3 is built from 19 residues. Germline CDR1 reads SGHRS; CDR2 reads YFSETQ.

The chain has TRBV6-5 and TRBJ2-5; D is possibly TRBD1 (6 bases). The J call is uncertain, as TRBJ2-7 better fits the DNA end. Germline lookup yields CDR1 MNHEY and CDR2 SVGAGI. The CDR3 runs to 13 residues. CDR3 coding DNA: TGTGCCAGCAGCTCGACAGGACCCTACGAGCAGTACTTC. This translates into CASSSTGPYEQYF.

In this sample, this clone turned up once. The V and J genes are TRBV5-1 and TRBJ2-2, with D perhaps matching TRBD2 (6 bases). CDR1 is SGHRS and CDR2 is YFSETQ in the germline V gene. V was cut by 4 bases and J by 2 bases, with 12 bases left in between. This CDR3 spans 15 amino acids. The CDR3 nucleotides read TGCGCCAGCAGCCCGGGGACTTCAAACACCGGGGAGCTGTTTTTT. Its protein is CASSPGTSNTGELFF.

The DNA of the CDR3 is TGCGCCAGCAGTGAAATAGCGGGGAGGGGGGAGACCCAGTACTTC. This encodes CASSEIAGRGETQYF. The chain employs TRBV10-2 and TRBJ2-5, with 8 nucleotides matching TRBD2. This CDR3 is built from 15 residues. Trimming removed 3 bases from V and 5 bases from J; junction bases left unmatched: 8. Germline CDR1 reads WSHSY; CDR2 reads SAAADI.

V and J are TRBV6-5 and TRBJ2-7, with D unclear. With 0 bases removed from V and 2 bases from J, the gap between germline ends came to 8 bases. This CDR3 region has 14 residues. In germline, CDR1 is MNHEY, CDR2 SVGAGI. The CDR3 is CASSYSRTAYEQYF. In DNA form, the CDR3 reads TGTGCCAGCAGTTACTCGCGCACAGCCTACGAGCAGTACTTC.

The chain employs TRBV4-1 and TRBJ2-7; TRBD2 aligns across 8 bases. Trimming at V came to 0 bases and at J to 2 bases, leaving 6 bases not matched to a gene. Germline values: CDR1 MGHRA, CDR2 YSYEKL. The CDR3 runs to 16 residues. CDR3 DNA sequence: TGCGCCAGCAGCCAAGATAATAGCGGGGCTACCTACGAGCAGTACTTC. Amino acids: CASSQDNSGATYEQYF.

The chain combines TRBV6-1 with TRBJ1-6; 8 bases are a match to TRBD1. Germline CDR1 reads MNHNS; CDR2 reads SASEGT. The length of the CDR3 is 15 residues. Losses at the gene ends were 0 bases for V and 7 bases for J; bases not matched to a gene: 2. The CDR3 loop reads CASSEAGQGNSPLHF. The CDR3, as DNA: TGTGCCAGCAGTGAAGCTGGACAGGGAAATTCACCCCTCCACTTT.

The chain has TRBV4-1 and TRBJ2-1; possible D gene TRBD1, 6 bases. The length of the CDR3 is 14 residues. CDR1 and CDR2 from the germline V gene are MGHRA and YSYEKL. Deletions cut 1 base from V and 5 bases from J, with 9 bases between. Written as DNA, the CDR3 is TGCGCCAGCAGCCAAGGGGACAATAACAATGAGCAGTTCTTC. Its protein product is CASSQGDNNNEQFF.

This sequence joins TRBV9 and TRBJ1-5; D is possibly TRBD1 (5 bases). Trimming removed 1 base at V and 0 bases at J, with 11 bases between. Per the germline V gene, CDR1 is SGDLS and CDR2 is YYNGEE. The length of the CDR3 is 16 residues. The CDR3 protein is CASSVRGPYSNQPQHF. CDR3 bases: TGTGCCAGCAGCGTAAGGGGCCCATATAGCAATCAGCCCCAGCATTTT.

Here the CDR3 reads CASSRLAGTDTQYF. DNA of the CDR3: TGTGCCAGCAGTCGACTAGCGGGGACAGATACGCAGTATTTT. The genes are TRBV7-9 and TRBJ2-3; 11 bases fit TRBD2. This CDR3 is built from 14 residues. Trimming took 6 bases from V and 3 from J; bases not matched to a gene: 2. Germline V gene lookup returns CDR1 SEHNR and CDR2 FQNEAQ (reference sequence).

The chain combines TRBV7-8 with TRBJ2-7; D remains ambiguous. V lost 8 bases to trimming and J lost 0 bases, with 11 bases between them. The CDR3 covers 13 residues. Germline loops: CDR1 SGHVS, CDR2 FQNEAQ. As DNA, the CDR3 is TGTGCCAGCCTCGGAACAGACTCCTACGAGCAGTACTTC. Its translation: CASLGTDSYEQYF. Looking up the rest from reference TRBV7-8 and TRBJ2-7 gives the full variable domain: GAGVSQSPRYKVAKRGQDVALRCDPISGHVSLFWYQQALGQGPEFLTYFQNEAQLDKSGLPSDRFFAERPEGSVSTLKIQRTQQEDSAVYLCASLGTDSYEQYFGPGTRLTVT.

The gene calls are TRBV29-1 and TRBJ1-1; the match to TRBD1 covers 7 bases. This CDR3 comprises 13 residues. Per germline, CDR1 SQVTM and CDR2 ANQGSEA. J was trimmed by 1 base and V by 7 bases; bases with no gene match: 6. CDR3 DNA sequence: TGCAGCGCCTACAGGGGCACGAACACTGAAGCTTTCTTT. Encoded protein: CSAYRGTNTEAFF.

The chain has TRBV6-1 and TRBJ1-1; D is perhaps TRBD1 (6 bases). Deletions cut 8 bases from V and 2 bases from J, with 12 bases between. Germline CDR1 MNHNS, CDR2 SASEGT. The CDR3 has 13 residues. The CDR3 DNA is TGTGCCAGCGGTCACAGGGATAACACTGAAGCTTTCTTT. It codes for CASGHRDNTEAFF.

The chain uses TRBV6-5 and TRBJ2-5, with 8 bases identical to TRBD1. Germline V gene lookup returns CDR1 MNHEY and CDR2 SVGAGI. J was trimmed by 1 base and V by 2 bases; bases with no gene match: 3. The CDR3 is 15 amino acids. CDR3 nucleotides: TGTGCCAGCAGTTACCGGGGACAGGCCCAAGAGACCCAGTACTTC. It codes for CASSYRGQAQETQYF.

This chain joins TRBV7-2 and TRBJ2-1, with 8 bases identical to TRBD2. Germline V gene sequence: CDR1 SGHTA, CDR2 FQGNSA. V was pared by 4 bases and J by 9 bases, with 11 bases of the junction left unmatched. The CDR3 has 15 amino acids. This chain's CDR3 is CASSSGAGLGSEQFF. The CDR3 bases are TGTGCCAGCAGCTCAGGGGCGGGACTAGGCAGTGAGCAGTTCTTC.

This clone was detected once. The chain carries TRBV4-3 and TRBJ2-3, with 15 bases matching TRBD2. The V and J ends lost 4 bases and 4 bases, in that order; junction bases with no gene match: 12. CDR1 is LGHNA and CDR2 is YSLEER in the germline V gene. The CDR3 runs 19 residues. CDR3 in DNA: TGCGCCAGCAGCCCCGCGGCCCGGACTAGCGGGGGGGCGTCAGATACGCAGTATTTT. Translating it yields CASSPAARTSGGASDTQYF.